The present TCR beta chain was sequenced within a study of cytomegalovirus exposure and HLA in healthy donors. TCRdb keeps only in-frame clones here, not all; method: immunoSEQ multiplex PCR. The table includes under 300,000 clones, 90% detected once. Regarding this clone: Its antigen remains unidentified.

Study findings and constraints: There were some public TCRs occurring in many donors, but most TCR sequences were rare.

Germline CDR1 MNHEY, CDR2 SMNVEV (reference sequence). V shed 5 bases, J shed 4 bases, and the junction held 4 bases outside the gene matches. The CDR3 covers 13 residues. The genes are TRBV27 and TRBJ2-5; TRBD1 matches at 7 bases. Sequencing was carried out using PBMCs. The receptor was isolated from a woman aged 18-29 years in good health and CMV-seronegative. Here the CDR3 reads CASSPGTAETQYF. In nucleotides, the CDR3 is TGTGCCAGCAGTCCGGGGACAGCAGAGACCCAGTACTTC.